Listed here are 21 T cell receptor beta chains from one sample, sequenced in a study of T cells in Graves' hyperthyroidism and ophthalmopathy. Template material for amplifying TCR beta CDR3 regions consisted of RNA transcripts. With the HTBI primer set, the TCR CDR3 went through a first round of RT-PCR. TCRdb reanalysed the multiplex PCR reads using MiXCR and keeps one entry per CDR3 protein. The repertoire consists of some 620,000 distinct CDR3 sequences, with under 20% occurring once and the leading ten covering 3.5% to 4%. The sequenced material came from blood. These receptors were obtained from a woman aged 25 to 39 with Graves' hyperthyroidism.

This clonotype was detected ten times or more. The chain uses TRBV20-1 and TRBJ2-2; 8 nucleotides match TRBD2. Germline-derived CDR1 and CDR2 are DFQATT and SNEGSKA (reference sequence). The V gene end was trimmed by 1 base and the J gene end by 7 bases; junction bases not matched to a gene: 8. There are 15 residues in the CDR3. CDR3 region: CSARGWGLEIGELFF. As DNA, the CDR3 is TGCAGTGCTAGAGGATGGGGACTAGAAATCGGGGAGCTGTTTTTT.

The rearrangement joins TRBV4-1 to TRBJ1-5; D is undetermined. Trimming removed 5 bases from V and 1 base from J, with 12 bases in between. The germline gives CDR1 MGHRA, CDR2 YSYEKL. This CDR3 region has 15 residues. The CDR3 loop reads CASSIRAQSNQPQHF. CDR3 nucleotide sequence: TGCGCCAGCAGCATCCGGGCCCAGAGCAATCAGCCCCAGCATTTT.

This clonotype showed up many times. V is TRBV2 and J is TRBJ2-1, with D unresolved. Germline CDR1 and CDR2: SNHLY and FYNNEI. The CDR3 length is 14 residues. V gave up 7 bases and J gave up 4 bases, with 14 bases separating them. CDR3 protein: CASTTPSGYNEQFF. CDR3 sequence (DNA): TGTGCCAGCACCACGCCAAGTGGATACAATGAGCAGTTCTTC.

This clonotype showed up many times. The chain employs TRBV10-3 and TRBJ2-1; 9 bases are shared with TRBD2. This CDR3 has 18 amino acids. Germline CDR1 ENHRY, CDR2 SYGVKD. J was trimmed by 0 bases and V by 0 bases; bases with no gene match: 6. CDR3 in DNA: TGTGCCATCAGTGAGTCGACGAGCGGGAGGACCTCCTACAATGAGCAGTTCTTC. Encoded protein: CAISESTSGRTSYNEQFF.

On this clonotype: A much bigger clone sits one base away, suggesting this may be a read error. This rearrangement joins TRBV7-2 to TRBJ2-1, with D tentatively TRBD1 or TRBD2 (5 bases each). Germline CDR1 and CDR2: SGHTA and FQGNSA. V lost 0 bases, J lost 5 bases, and 11 bases lay in between. This CDR3 contains 15 residues. The DNA of the CDR3 is TGTGCCAGCAGCTTAGCCAACGGGGCCCACAATGAGCAGTTCTTC. Translation: CASSLANGAHNEQFF.

This clonotype was counted a few times. The chain employs TRBV4-2 and TRBJ2-2; 7 nucleotides agree with TRBD2. The CDR3 spans 18 residues. Germline V gene data show CDR1 as LGHNA and CDR2 as YNFKEQ. V lost 0 bases to trimming and J lost 4 bases; unmatched junction nucleotides: 11. CDR3 in DNA: TGTGCCAGCAGCCAAGATACGCCCCAGCGGGAAGGCACCGGGGAGCTGTTTTTT. Residues: CASSQDTPQREGTGELFF.

In this sample, this clonotype turned up a few times. The chain couples TRBV5-1 to TRBJ2-7; D is undetermined. Trimming shortened V by 4 bases and J by 5 bases, and 22 bases separated the two germline ends. The germline CDR1 and CDR2 sequences are SGHRS and YFSETQ. This CDR3 has 16 residues. The CDR3 reads CASSPSSRPTPHEQYF. Here the CDR3 DNA reads TGCGCCAGCAGCCCGTCATCAAGGCCAACACCCCACGAGCAGTACTTC.

The rearrangement links TRBV7-2 to TRBJ2-1; TRBD2 aligns across 16 bases. The CDR3 sequence is 16 residues long. The J segment lost 6 bases and the V segment lost 6 bases, leaving 5 bases of the junction unmatched. Germline V CDR1 and CDR2: SGHTA, FQGNSA. CDR3 sequence reads: CASSVGLAGGFNEQFF. DNA for the CDR3: TGTGCCAGCAGTGTGGGACTAGCGGGAGGGTTCAATGAGCAGTTCTTC.

Turning to this clonotype: This clone may be a read error of a much larger clone one base away. The genes are TRBV12-3 or TRBV12-4 and TRBJ2-1; TRBD1 agrees at 7 bases. V shed 5 bases, J shed 10 bases, and the junction held 8 bases outside the gene matches. This CDR3 comprises 13 residues. CDR3 DNA sequence: TGTGCCAGCAGTGAGGGACAGCTCTACGAGCAGTTCTTC. Translating gives CASSEGQLYEQFF.

This clonotype was found a few times. CDR3 amino acids: CASAATGERHGYTF. In nucleotides, the CDR3 is TGTGCCAGTGCTGCTACAGGGGAGCGTCATGGCTACACCTTC. The rearrangement uses TRBV19 and TRBJ1-2, with TRBD1 matching over 7 bases. Germline loops: CDR1 LNHDA, CDR2 SQIVND (reference sequence). Trimming at V came to 8 bases and at J to 6 bases, leaving 12 bases not matched to a gene. This CDR3 contains 14 residues.

Many counts were recorded for this clonotype. The chain has TRBV6-5 and TRBJ1-4, with D uncertain. The CDR3 runs to 15 residues. Germline V gene lookup returns CDR1 MNHEY and CDR2 SVGAGI. Trimming cost V 0 bases and J 3 bases, with 8 bases left between them. In DNA, the CDR3 is TGTGCCAGCAGTTACTCGAGGTTGTCTAATGAAAAACTGTTTTTT. Residues: CASSYSRLSNEKLFF.

The table lists this clonotype with many counts. The V call is TRBV12-5, the J call TRBJ1-5, with TRBD1 matching 7 bases. The V and J ends lost 7 bases and 5 bases, in that order; junction bases with no gene match: 8. In germline, CDR1 is LGHNT, CDR2 FRNRAP. This CDR3 region has 14 residues. CDR3 nucleotides: TGTGCTAGTGCCGACAGGGTAACATATCAGCCCCAGCATTTT. It encodes CASADRVTYQPQHF.

This clonotype was counted at least ten times. The genes are TRBV28 and TRBJ1-5; D gene unclear. Trimming removed 1 base from V and 6 bases from J, with 7 bases in between. The CDR3 loop spans 13 amino acids. The germline V gene encodes CDR1 MDHEN and CDR2 SYDVKM. The CDR3 bases are TGTGCCAGCAGTTTATTACGGGGTCAGCCCCAGCATTTT. Encoded protein: CASSLLRGQPQHF.

The CDR3 here is CASRGEGLTNTGELFF. As DNA, the CDR3 is TGTGCCAGTAGGGGCGAAGGGCTAACGAACACCGGGGAGCTGTTTTTT. The chain couples TRBV19 to TRBJ2-2; D ambiguous. Germline loops: CDR1 LNHDA, CDR2 SQIVND (reference sequence). V dropped 6 bases and J dropped 0 bases, with 14 bases sitting between them. The CDR3 is 16 residues long.

This clonotype was picked up a small number of times. A junction boundary mismatches the germline segment, possibly from a read error. The chain has TRBV13 and TRBJ2-1, with 10 bases lining up with TRBD2. Per germline, CDR1 PRHDT and CDR2 FYEKMQ (reference sequence). This CDR3 is built from 20 residues. In DNA, the CDR3 is TGTGCCAGCAGCGTAGGCCCCGTGAGCGGGAGGGCCGGCTCCTACAATGAGCAGTTCTTC. It specifies CASSVGPVSGRAGSYNEQFF.

The V and J genes are TRBV25-1 and TRBJ1-6; possible D gene TRBD1, 5 bases. Trimming shortened V by 6 bases and J by 7 bases, and 13 bases separated the two germline ends. CDR1 is MGHDK and CDR2 is SYGVNS in the germline V gene. This CDR3 region has 14 residues. The CDR3 is CASSGEGNNSPLHF. The DNA for the CDR3 is TGTGCCAGCAGCGGGGAGGGGAACAATTCACCCCTCCACTTT.

V usage is TRBV4-1 and J usage is TRBJ2-1; 12 nucleotides line up with TRBD1. Germline V gene sequence: CDR1 MGHRA, CDR2 YSYEKL. The CDR3 has 15 amino acids. The ends lost 6 bases at V and 7 bases at J; junction bases unmatched: 7. CDR3 coding DNA: TGCGCCAGCAGGCACCCGGGACAGGGGGCGAATGAGCAGTTCTTC. Protein sequence: CASRHPGQGANEQFF.

With respect to this clonotype: Being one base from a much bigger clone, this may be a read error. This chain uses TRBV5-1 with TRBJ2-7; 12 bases align to TRBD1. The CDR3 has 16 amino acids. Looked up from germline, CDR1 is SGHRS and CDR2 is YFSETQ. The V segment lost 5 bases and the J segment 5 bases; nucleotides outside the gene matches: 11. The chain's CDR3 is CASSSEPGQGAHEQYF. CDR3 bases: TGCGCCAGCAGTTCGGAACCGGGACAGGGGGCCCACGAGCAGTACTTC.

This sequence joins TRBV7-9 and TRBJ2-7, with 7 bases matching TRBD1. V shed 6 bases and J 2 bases; nucleotides not matched to a gene: 10. CDR1 is SEHNR, CDR2 FQNEAQ, per germline (reference sequence). The CDR3 has 15 residues. The CDR3 loop is CASRQGTVETYEQYF. For the CDR3, the DNA is TGTGCCAGCAGGCAGGGGACAGTAGAGACCTACGAGCAGTACTTC.

This clonotype was seen many times. The chain uses TRBV20-1 and TRBJ2-3, with TRBD1 matching 8 bases. Germline CDR1 DFQATT, CDR2 SNEGSKA (reference sequence). This CDR3 region has 14 residues. V lost 3 bases, J lost 3 bases, and 5 bases stayed unmatched. CDR3 sequence (DNA): TGCAGTGCTAGGGACAGGGTCGGAACAGATACGCAGTATTTT. The encoded protein is CSARDRVGTDTQYF.

This clonotype was detected ten times or more. This chain connects TRBV12-3 or TRBV12-4 to TRBJ2-2; perhaps TRBD1 as D (6 bases). The CDR3 is 11 amino acids. V shed 8 bases and J shed 8 bases, with 9 bases lying between them. The CDR3 DNA is TGTGCCAGCTCCACAGGGGGGGAGCTGTTTTTT. This encodes CASSTGGELFF.